Listed here are 17 T cell receptor beta chains from one sample, sequenced in a study of CD4 and CD8 cells across lung adenocarcinoma regions. TCRdb reprocessed the PCR reads via MiXCR and lists one record per CDR3 protein. The sample carries several thousand distinct CDR3 sequences, roughly 42% recorded once. The sequenced material came from CD8+ T cells from the center of a lung tumor. The receptors originated from a male donor with lung adenocarcinoma. The CD4 and CD8 labels of this study may be unreliable.

In its sample, this clonotype was seen many times. A read error may be the cause here, since a much bigger clone is one base away. The chain couples TRBV6-1 to TRBJ2-1, with D unresolved. The V and J ends lost 7 bases and 10 bases respectively, with 11 bases between them. Germline V CDR1 and CDR2: MNHNS, SASEGT. The CDR3 is made up of 11 amino acids. DNA for the CDR3: TGTGCCAGCAACGACGTTTACGAGCAGTTCTTC. This sequence encodes CASNDVYEQFF.

The chain couples TRBV6-1 to TRBJ2-1, with D perhaps TRBD1 (5 bases). The CDR3 consists of 14 residues. The V gene's germline CDR1 is MNHNS and CDR2 SASEGT. V was trimmed by 6 bases and J by 10 bases, leaving 19 bases between them. Here the CDR3 DNA reads TGTGCCAGCAGATCAAGGGGTCAGCCCTACGAGCAGTTCTTC. It encodes CASRSRGQPYEQFF.

This chain links TRBV6-1 with TRBJ2-3; 8 nucleotides match TRBD2. The CDR3 totals 13 residues. The V segment lost 9 bases and the J segment 0 bases; nucleotides outside the gene matches: 2. The germline V gene has CDR1 MNHNS and CDR2 SASEGT. CDR3: CASSSGSTDTQYF. In DNA form, the CDR3 reads TGTGCCAGTTCTAGCGGGAGCACAGATACGCAGTATTTT.

This clonotype was observed a few times. The rearrangement links TRBV27 to TRBJ1-5, with 8 bases that match TRBD1. The CDR3 contains 15 residues. With 8 bases clipped from V and 1 base from J, the junction kept 7 bases outside the gene matches. From germline, CDR1 is MNHEY and CDR2 SMNVEV (reference sequence). This chain's CDR3 is CASPPQGASNQPQHF. CDR3 coding DNA: TGTGCCAGCCCCCCCCAGGGGGCCAGCAATCAGCCCCAGCATTTT.

Notes on this clonotype: The junction shows a germline mismatch at one end, possibly a read error. The chain employs TRBV10-1 and TRBJ2-3; tentatively, D is TRBD2 (6 bases). The CDR3 spans 15 residues. CDR1 WNHNN and CDR2 SYGVQD come from the germline V gene (reference sequence). The CDR3 region is CARVLGGSSTDTQYF. CDR3 nucleotides: TGCGCCAGGGTGCTGGGGGGAAGTTCCACAGATACGCAGTATTTC.

This chain joins TRBV23-1 and TRBJ2-3, with D possibly TRBD1 on 5 matching bases. TRBV23-1 is assigned to the ORF class and has an uncertain function. The CDR3 has 16 amino acids. The V gene lost 1 base and the J gene lost 0 bases, with 11 bases spanning the gap. The CDR3 reads CASSQCTGSSTDTQYF. In DNA, the CDR3 is TGCGCCAGCAGTCAATGCACAGGATCTAGCACAGATACGCAGTATTTT.

This chain connects TRBV6-1 to TRBJ2-1; perhaps D is TRBD1 or TRBD2 (5 bases each). Germline CDR1 MNHNS, CDR2 SASEGT. The CDR3 contains 15 residues. V shed 6 bases and J shed 0 bases, with 12 bases lying between them. Here the CDR3 DNA reads TGTGCCAGCAGCCGGGACCTTTACTCCTACAATGAGCAGTTCTTC. Protein: CASSRDLYSYNEQFF.

The chain links TRBV6-1 to TRBJ1-5; D might be TRBD1 (6 bases). The V end lost 1 base, the J end lost 3 bases, and 10 bases lay between the germline ends. Germline-derived CDR1 and CDR2 are MNHNS and SASEGT. The CDR3 consists of 15 residues. In nucleotides, the CDR3 is TGTGCCAGCAGTGAAGGTGGGACACACAATCAGCCCCAGCATTTT. Amino acids: CASSEGGTHNQPQHF.

The V call is TRBV27, the J call TRBJ2-1; 13 bases agree with TRBD2. Trimming removed 4 bases from V and 5 bases from J; junction bases left unmatched: 2. The germline V gene has CDR1 MNHEY and CDR2 SMNVEV (reference sequence). This CDR3 has 15 amino acids. CDR3 DNA sequence: TGTGCCAGCAGTTCGGGGACTAGCGGGAACAATGAGCAGTTCTTC. Residues: CASSSGTSGNNEQFF.

CDR3 protein: CASSKGGGLEQFF. The CDR3 bases are TGTGCCAGCAGTAAAGGGGGGGGCCTTGAGCAGTTCTTC. The chain carries TRBV6-1 and TRBJ2-5, with D perhaps matching TRBD2 (7 bases). The tail of the sequence fits TRBJ2-1 better, so the J call may be wrong. This CDR3 contains 13 residues. CDR1 MNHNS and CDR2 SASEGT come from the germline V gene.

As DNA, the CDR3 is TGCGCCAGCAGTGAGTCTGACGATGCGAGCACAGATGAGCAGTATTTT. It codes for CASSESDDASTDEQYF. The chain uses TRBV10-2 and TRBJ2-3; D remains ambiguous. The CDR3 contains 16 residues. CDR1 and CDR2 (germline): WSHSY, SAAADI. V was cut by 0 bases and J by 11 bases, with 21 bases left in between.

This clonotype was counted between two and nine times. A much larger clone differs from this one at a single base, so this may be a read error. The rearrangement uses TRBV10-2 and TRBJ2-5; possible D gene TRBD2, 5 bases. The CDR3 is made up of 14 amino acids. V lost 4 bases and J lost 11, with 20 bases in between. Per germline, CDR1 WSHSY and CDR2 SAAADI. The CDR3 bases are TGCGCCAGCAGTGCCAGCGGACCCTACAATGAGCAGTACTTC. This encodes CASSASGPYNEQYF.

The CDR3 coding sequence is TGTGCCAGCAGTGAATGGGGACAGGGAAGCAATGAGCAGTTCTTC. Translated, it gives CASSEWGQGSNEQFF. The rearrangement joins TRBV6-1 to TRBJ2-1, with 9 bases aligning to TRBD1. Germline V gene lookup returns CDR1 MNHNS and CDR2 SASEGT. The CDR3 is 15 amino acids. V dropped 2 bases and J dropped 6; count of bases not matched to a gene: 5.

The gene calls are TRBV6-5 and TRBJ2-5, with D perhaps matching TRBD2 (6 bases). Germline CDR1 MNHEY, CDR2 SVGAGI. The CDR3 consists of 15 residues. V lost 2 bases and J 6 bases, leaving 16 bases between the germline ends. The CDR3 spells CASSYVGKGRQTQYF. In DNA, the CDR3 is TGTGCCAGCAGTTACGTCGGGAAGGGGAGGCAGACCCAGTACTTC.

This clonotype showed up many times. Since a much larger clone is just one base distant, this may be a read error. This rearrangement joins TRBV6-1 to TRBJ2-4; weak D call: TRBD1 (6 bases). The germline CDR1 and CDR2 sequences are MNHNS and SASEGT. The CDR3 loop spans 14 amino acids. V was cut by 7 bases and J by 13 bases, with 23 bases left in between. The CDR3 reads CASNGQLLNLEQYF. The CDR3 nucleotides are TGTGCCAGCAACGGACAGCTCCTTAATTTAGAGCAGTACTTC.

The chain uses TRBV7-6 and TRBJ2-5; 8 bases match TRBD1. TRBJ2-7 explains the end of the DNA better; the J call may be wrong. The CDR3 totals 14 residues. The germline gives CDR1 SGHVS, CDR2 FNYEAQ. CDR3 in amino acids: CASSVSSQGGEQYF. The CDR3 nucleotides read TGTGCCAGCAGCGTCTCCTCACAGGGGGGCGAGCAGTACTTC.

As regards this clonotype: A junction boundary mismatches the germline segment, possibly from a read error. The V and J genes are TRBV7-7 and TRBJ2-5; TRBD2 agrees at 10 bases. Germline V CDR1 and CDR2: SSHAT, FNYEAQ (reference sequence). The CDR3 loop spans 18 amino acids. The CDR3, as DNA: TGTGCTAGCAGCTTAGGAATAGCGGGAGGCCGGGTTGTAGAGACCCAGTACTTC. As protein: CASSLGIAGGRVVETQYF.